These 22 T cell receptor beta chains originate from one sample sequenced in a study of cytomegalovirus exposure and HLA in healthy donors. In the PCR, 60 Vbeta and 13 Jbeta primers were used. Only in-frame clones appear in the TCRdb table, and some are missing; sequencing was by immunoSEQ multiplex PCR. Of 75,000 to 100,000 clones in the sample, under 85% were seen once. Sequenced sample: PBMCs. These receptors were obtained from a woman in her 70s in good health and CMV-seropositive.

This rearrangement joins TRBV10-3 to TRBJ1-6; the D gene is possibly TRBD1 (5 bases). CDR1 is ENHRY, CDR2 SYGVKD, per germline. V gave up 0 bases and J gave up 7 bases, with 7 bases separating them. The CDR3 is made up of 14 amino acids. CDR3 DNA: TGTGCCATCAGTGAGTCGGAGGGGAATTCACCCCTCCACTTT. As protein: CAISESEGNSPLHF.

The chain recombines TRBV29-1 with TRBJ2-7; no reliable D call. CDR3 size: 11 residues. V lost 0 bases and J lost 6, with 6 bases in between. Looked up from germline, CDR1 is SQVTM and CDR2 is ANQGSEA. The CDR3 DNA is TGCAGCGTTGAAGATCTAGGCGAGCAGTACTTC. Translated: CSVEDLGEQYF.

The rearrangement joins TRBV7-9 to TRBJ1-2; TRBD1 aligns across 8 bases. J was trimmed by 7 bases and V by 1 base; bases with no gene match: 5. The CDR3 loop spans 14 amino acids. CDR1 SEHNR and CDR2 FQNEAQ come from the germline V gene (reference sequence). The CDR3 sequence: CASSLDGQGSGYTF. CDR3 in DNA: TGTGCCAGCAGCTTAGATGGACAGGGAAGTGGCTACACCTTC.

The chain is built from TRBV19 and TRBJ2-7; 7 positions agree with TRBD2. The CDR3 extends over 14 amino acids. Germline-derived CDR1 and CDR2 are LNHDA and SQIVND (reference sequence). V dropped 1 base and J dropped 7; count of bases not matched to a gene: 7. The CDR3 region is CASSIAGGRREQYF. The CDR3 DNA reads as TGTGCCAGTAGTATAGCGGGAGGACGACGGGAGCAGTACTTC. The entire variable domain, with the rest obtained from reference TRBV19 and TRBJ2-7, is as follows: DGGITQSPKYLFRKEGQNVTLSCEQNLNHDAMYWYRQDPGQGLRLIYYSQIVNDFQKGDIAEGYSVSREKKESFPLTVTSAQKNPTAFYLCASSIAGGRREQYFGPGTRLTVT.

The chain is built from TRBV9 and TRBJ2-2, with TRBD1 as a possible D gene (5 bases). There are 16 residues in the CDR3. Germline V CDR1 and CDR2: SGDLS, YYNGEE. V lost 0 bases and J 3 bases, leaving 12 bases between the germline ends. The DNA for the CDR3 is TGTGCCAGCAGCGTAGAGGGGATTTATTACACCGGGGAGCTGTTTTTT. Its translation is CASSVEGIYYTGELFF.

This chain joins TRBV5-1 and TRBJ2-2; 7 bases are shared with TRBD1. The CDR3 runs to 16 residues. V lost 6 bases, J lost 2 bases, and 10 bases stayed unmatched. CDR1 and CDR2 (germline): SGHRS, YFSETQ. The CDR3 nucleotides read TGCGCCAGCACCCGCCCGACAGGGTTAAACACCGGGGAGCTGTTTTTT. Its protein product is CASTRPTGLNTGELFF.

The V and J genes are TRBV28 and TRBJ2-1, with TRBD2 as a possible D gene (6 bases). V was cut by 4 bases and J by 2 bases, with 15 bases left in between. CDR1 is MDHEN and CDR2 is SYDVKM in the germline V gene. The CDR3 loop spans 16 amino acids. The CDR3 here is CASSSRSSDPYNEQFF. Written as DNA, the CDR3 is TGTGCCAGCAGTTCGCGGTCTAGCGACCCCTACAATGAGCAGTTCTTC.

The genes are TRBV5-1 and TRBJ2-1; D uncertain. V was pared by 4 bases and J by 5 bases, with 13 bases between. Germline V gene sequence: CDR1 SGHRS, CDR2 YFSETQ. The CDR3 is 14 amino acids. Here the CDR3 reads CASSPPLPDNEQFF. The CDR3 region has the DNA TGCGCCAGCAGCCCCCCCCTTCCGGACAATGAGCAGTTCTTC.

The J gene is TRBJ2-5, the V gene TRBV7-8; no reliable D call. The CDR3 runs 14 residues. Germline assignment: CDR1 SGHVS and CDR2 FQNEAQ. V was cut by 0 bases and J by 3 bases, with 8 bases left in between. The CDR3 bases are TGTGCCAGCAGCTTAGCCGTCTTTGAAGAGACCCAGTACTTC. It is translated as CASSLAVFEETQYF.

This clone was picked up a small number of times. CDR3 DNA: TGTGCCAGCAGCGTAGCTCCAACTAGCGGGAACAATGAGCAGTTCTTC. The encoded protein is CASSVAPTSGNNEQFF. The J gene is TRBJ2-1, the V gene TRBV9, with TRBD2 matching 10 bases. The CDR3 length is 16 residues. The junction had 5 bases not matched to a gene; V was cut back by 0 bases and J by 5 bases. CDR1 is SGDLS, CDR2 YYNGEE, per germline.

The chain links TRBV6-5 to TRBJ1-1; D not certain. V dropped 0 bases and J dropped 0 bases, with 5 bases sitting between them. The CDR3 runs to 14 residues. Germline V CDR1 and CDR2: MNHEY, SVGAGI. The CDR3 nucleotides are TGTGCCAGCAGTTACTCGCAGGTGAACACTGAAGCTTTCTTT. Residues: CASSYSQVNTEAFF.

The V call is TRBV7-9, the J call TRBJ2-7; D uncertain. The CDR3 is 12 residues long. Germline V gives CDR1 SEHNR, CDR2 FQNEAQ (reference sequence). The ends were cut back, 5 bases at V and 5 bases at J, with 10 bases in the middle. CDR3 loop: CASSPGWDEQYF. Here the CDR3 DNA reads TGTGCCAGCAGCCCCGGGTGGGACGAGCAGTACTTC.

The rearrangement links TRBV29-1 to TRBJ2-7; 10 bases are shared with TRBD1. J lost 2 bases, V lost 7 bases, and 8 bases had no gene match. CDR1 SQVTM and CDR2 ANQGSEA come from the germline V gene. The CDR3 sequence is 14 residues long. DNA for the CDR3: TGCAGCGCCGGGACAGGGGTCGTCGCCTACGAGCAGTACTTC. Amino acid sequence: CSAGTGVVAYEQYF.

V and J are TRBV5-6 and TRBJ1-3, with 7 bases identical to TRBD1. CDR1 is SGHDT and CDR2 is YYEEEE in the germline V gene. V gave up 5 bases and J gave up 11 bases; unmatched junction bases: 16. This CDR3 comprises 15 residues. CDR3 loop: CASSYHRDSQLSIYF. In DNA, the CDR3 is TGTGCCAGCAGTTACCACCGGGACAGCCAGCTTTCCATATATTTT.

There are a few counts of this clone. V and J are TRBV4-2 and TRBJ1-1, with TRBD1 as a possible D gene (6 bases). V lost 0 bases and J 4 bases, leaving 9 bases between the germline ends. CDR1 is LGHNA and CDR2 is YNFKEQ in the germline V gene. The CDR3 consists of 14 residues. Here the CDR3 DNA reads TGTGCCAGCAGCCAAGACACAGGGAGCACTGAAGCTTTCTTT. Encoded protein: CASSQDTGSTEAFF.

The chain uses TRBV19 and TRBJ1-6, with a possible D match to TRBD1 (5 bases). The CDR3 loop spans 15 amino acids. Germline lookup yields CDR1 LNHDA and CDR2 SQIVND (reference sequence). Trimming took off 3 bases at V and 7 bases at J, with 13 bases between the two ends. The CDR3 nucleotides are TGTGCCAGTAGTATTGGCAGGGCGGAGAATTCACCCCTCCACTTT. Translation: CASSIGRAENSPLHF.

The chain combines TRBV4-3 with TRBJ2-7; D unresolved. The germline V and J ends were trimmed by 3 bases and 6 bases, with 18 bases remaining between them. Germline V lookup: CDR1 LGHNA, CDR2 YSLEER. The CDR3 runs 15 residues. The CDR3 DNA reads as TGCGCCAGCAGCCAGGGTCTTAGGCTAGTTGGCGAGCAGTACTTC. Translation gives CASSQGLRLVGEQYF.

The chain is built from TRBV11-2 and TRBJ1-1, with 7 bases aligning to TRBD1. There are 14 residues in the CDR3. The germline gives CDR1 SGHAT, CDR2 FQNNGV. J was trimmed by 3 bases and V by 2 bases; bases with no gene match: 3. This CDR3 is CASSLRQGYTEAFF. CDR3 DNA: TGTGCCAGCAGCTTACGACAGGGCTACACTGAAGCTTTCTTT.

The chain combines TRBV12-2 with TRBJ1-1. TRBV12-2 is flagged as a pseudogene. The CDR3 loop spans 15 amino acids. The DNA for the CDR3 is TGTGCAAGTCGTTCCCCCGGAGGGGAAGACACTGAAGCTTTCTTT. This codes for CASRSPGGEDTEAFF.

The V call is TRBV10-1, the J call TRBJ1-1; D is perhaps TRBD1 (6 bases). The ends were cut back, 5 bases at V and 9 bases at J, with 10 bases in the middle. The CDR3 runs to 11 residues. Germline CDR1 reads WNHNN; CDR2 reads SYGVQD (reference sequence). The CDR3 loop is CASSFTGQAFF. The CDR3 nucleotides are TGCGCCAGCAGTTTTACAGGGCAAGCTTTCTTT.

V and J are TRBV27 and TRBJ2-7, with 10 bases that match TRBD1. V lost 5 bases, J lost 2 bases, and 9 bases stayed unmatched. The CDR3 loop spans 16 amino acids. CDR1 is MNHEY, CDR2 SMNVEV, per germline (reference sequence). The CDR3 sequence is CASSKKSGQGPYEQYF. CDR3 DNA sequence: TGTGCCAGCAGTAAGAAATCGGGACAGGGGCCCTACGAGCAGTACTTC.

This chain joins TRBV14 and TRBJ1-1; TRBD1 is a possible D gene (5 bases). Trimming took off 1 base at V and 8 bases at J, with 11 bases between the two ends. The length of the CDR3 is 13 residues. Per the germline V gene, CDR1 is SGHDN and CDR2 is FVKESK. Here the CDR3 reads CASSQASGAEAFF. In nucleotides, the CDR3 is TGTGCCAGCAGCCAAGCGAGCGGGGCCGAAGCTTTCTTT.